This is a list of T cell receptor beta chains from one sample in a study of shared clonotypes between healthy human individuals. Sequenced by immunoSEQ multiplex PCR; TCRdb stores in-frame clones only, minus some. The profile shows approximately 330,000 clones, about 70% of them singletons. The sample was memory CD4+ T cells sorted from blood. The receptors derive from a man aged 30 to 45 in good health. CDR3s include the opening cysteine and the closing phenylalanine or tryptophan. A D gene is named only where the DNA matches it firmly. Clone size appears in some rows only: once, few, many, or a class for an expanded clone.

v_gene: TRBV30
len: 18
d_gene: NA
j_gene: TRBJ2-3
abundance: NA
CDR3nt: TGTGCCTCGGATCCATCGACAGGAAAGAACTCTAGCACAGATACGCAGTATTTT
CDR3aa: CASDPSTGKNSSTDTQYF

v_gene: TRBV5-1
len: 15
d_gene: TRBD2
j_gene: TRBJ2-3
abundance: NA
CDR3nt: TGCGCCAGCAGCTTGCGGGGGACTAGCGGCGATACGCAGTATTTT
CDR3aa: CASSLRGTSGDTQYF

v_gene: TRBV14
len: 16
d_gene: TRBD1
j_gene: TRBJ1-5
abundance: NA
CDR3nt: TGTGCCAGCAGCCAAAGGTACAGGGGGCTTGGTCAGCCCCAGCATTTT
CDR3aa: CASSQRYRGLGQPQHF

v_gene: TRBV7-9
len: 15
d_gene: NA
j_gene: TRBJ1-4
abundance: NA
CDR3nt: TGTGCCAGCAGCGAACACAGGGCCTTTAATGAAAAACTGTTTTTT
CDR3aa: CASSEHRAFNEKLFF

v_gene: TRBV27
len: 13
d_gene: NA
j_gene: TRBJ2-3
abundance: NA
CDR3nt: TGTGCCAGCAGCCATCCCAGCACAGATACGCAGTATTTT
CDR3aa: CASSHPSTDTQYF

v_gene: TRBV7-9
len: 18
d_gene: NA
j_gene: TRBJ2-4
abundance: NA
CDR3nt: TGTGCCAGCAGCTTAAGTGCTGGGGGTATTCGTGGCAAAAACATTCAGTACTTC
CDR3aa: CASSLSAGGIRGKNIQYF

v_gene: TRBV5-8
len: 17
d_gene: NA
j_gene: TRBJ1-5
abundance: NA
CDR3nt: TGTGCCAGCAGCTTGTTCAAAGGGCAGAATCAGCGGCAGCCCCAGCATTTT
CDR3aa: CASSLFKGQNQRQPQHF

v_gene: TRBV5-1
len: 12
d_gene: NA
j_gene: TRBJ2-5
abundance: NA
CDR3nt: TGCGCCAGCAGCCCGGCACTCGAGACCCAGTACTTC
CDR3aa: CASSPALETQYF

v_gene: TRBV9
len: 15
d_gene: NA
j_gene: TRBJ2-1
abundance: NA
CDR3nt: TGTGCCAGCAGCGTAGGTGGTAGCGGCTACAATGAGCAGTTCTTC
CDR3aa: CASSVGGSGYNEQFF

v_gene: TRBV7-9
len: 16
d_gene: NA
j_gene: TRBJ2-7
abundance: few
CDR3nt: TGTGCCAGCAGCTTTAGGGGGGACCCCTCTCAATACGAGCAGTACTTC
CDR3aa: CASSFRGDPSQYEQYF

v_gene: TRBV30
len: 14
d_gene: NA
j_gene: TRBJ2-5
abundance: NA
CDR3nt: TGTGCCTGGACTAGCACCGGGGTAGGCGAGACCCAGTACTTC
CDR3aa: CAWTSTGVGETQYF

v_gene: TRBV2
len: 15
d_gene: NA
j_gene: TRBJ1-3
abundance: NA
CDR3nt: TGTGCCAGCAGTGAGGGGCTGGGGAGTGGAAACACCATATATTTT
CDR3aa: CASSEGLGSGNTIYF

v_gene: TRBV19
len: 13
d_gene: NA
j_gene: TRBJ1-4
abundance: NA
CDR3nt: TGTGCCAGTAACAGGGTGAGGAATGAAAAACTGTTTTTT
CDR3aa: CASNRVRNEKLFF

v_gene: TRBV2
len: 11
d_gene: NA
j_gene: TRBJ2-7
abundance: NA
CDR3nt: TGCGCCATTAGCCCGTCCCACGAGCAGTACTTC
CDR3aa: CAISPSHEQYF

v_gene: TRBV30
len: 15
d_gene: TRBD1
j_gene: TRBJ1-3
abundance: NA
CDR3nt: TGTGCCTGGGGTCCCGGACAGGGAACTGGAAACACCATATATTTT
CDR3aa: CAWGPGQGTGNTIYF

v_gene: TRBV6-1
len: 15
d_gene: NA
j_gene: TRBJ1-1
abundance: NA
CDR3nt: TGTGCCAGCAGTGTCCATTTAGCTTGGGACACTGAAGCTTTCTTT
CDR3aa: CASSVHLAWDTEAFF

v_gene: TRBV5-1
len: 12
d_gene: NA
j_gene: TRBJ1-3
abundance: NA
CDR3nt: TGCGCCAGCAGCTTGGATCGAAACACCATATATTTT
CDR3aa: CASSLDRNTIYF

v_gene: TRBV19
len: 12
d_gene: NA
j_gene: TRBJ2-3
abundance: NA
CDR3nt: TGTGCCAGTAGTATAGATCTAGATACGCAGTATTTT
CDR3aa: CASSIDLDTQYF

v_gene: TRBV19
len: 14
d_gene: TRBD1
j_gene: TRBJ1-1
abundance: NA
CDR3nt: TGTGCCAGTATCCCAGGGGGCGGTGTCACTGAAGCTTTCTTT
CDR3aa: CASIPGGGVTEAFF

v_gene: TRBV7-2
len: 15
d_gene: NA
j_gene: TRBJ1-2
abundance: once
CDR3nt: TGTGCCAGCAGTTTTGACAGGACCAGTCTTTATGGCTACACCTTC
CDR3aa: CASSFDRTSLYGYTF

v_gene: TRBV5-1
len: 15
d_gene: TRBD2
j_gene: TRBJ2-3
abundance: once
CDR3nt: TGCGCCAGCAGTAGCCTAGCGGCACCCACAGATACGCAGTATTTT
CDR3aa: CASSSLAAPTDTQYF

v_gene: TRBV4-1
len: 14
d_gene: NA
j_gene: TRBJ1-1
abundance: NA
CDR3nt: TGCGCCAGCAGCCAACTTTGGGGAAACACTGAAGCTTTCTTT
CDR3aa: CASSQLWGNTEAFF

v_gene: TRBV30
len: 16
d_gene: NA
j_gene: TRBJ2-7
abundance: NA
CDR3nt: TGTGCCTGGAGTGTTTTAACAGTGAGTTATCCCTACGAGCAGTACTTC
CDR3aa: CAWSVLTVSYPYEQYF

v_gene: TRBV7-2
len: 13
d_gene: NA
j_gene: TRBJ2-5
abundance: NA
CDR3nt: TGTGCCAGCAGTGCACAGGGACGTGAGGCCCAGTACTTC
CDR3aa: CASSAQGREAQYF

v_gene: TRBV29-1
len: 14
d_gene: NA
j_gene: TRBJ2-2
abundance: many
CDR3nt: TGCAGCGTTGTAGGTTATCTAAACACCGGGGAGCTGTTTTTT
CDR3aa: CSVVGYLNTGELFF

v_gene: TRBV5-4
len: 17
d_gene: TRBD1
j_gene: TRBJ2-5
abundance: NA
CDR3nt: TGTGCCAGCAGCCTGTCTCAAAGGACAGGGGGGCAAGAGACCCAGTACTTC
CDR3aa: CASSLSQRTGGQETQYF